This TCR beta chain stems from a study of blood T cell repertoires in COVID-19. Measured with immunoSEQ multiplex PCR; TCRdb has only the in-frame clones, and not every one. Here the sample spans approximately 440,000 clones, about nine tenths being singletons. The clonotype originates from a young man who had recovered from COVID-19. Input material: PBMCs or T cells enriched from blood (not recorded which).

CDR3: CASRVDAGDPGPQHF. In nucleotides, the CDR3 is TGCGCCAGCAGGGTCGATGCGGGAGATCCGGGGCCCCAGCATTTT. This chain links TRBV5-1 with TRBJ1-5, with no clear D. The CDR3 extends over 15 amino acids. Between the trimmed V and J ends, which lost 5 bases and 9 bases, there was a span of 21 bases. Germline V gene data show CDR1 as SGHRS and CDR2 as YFSETQ.